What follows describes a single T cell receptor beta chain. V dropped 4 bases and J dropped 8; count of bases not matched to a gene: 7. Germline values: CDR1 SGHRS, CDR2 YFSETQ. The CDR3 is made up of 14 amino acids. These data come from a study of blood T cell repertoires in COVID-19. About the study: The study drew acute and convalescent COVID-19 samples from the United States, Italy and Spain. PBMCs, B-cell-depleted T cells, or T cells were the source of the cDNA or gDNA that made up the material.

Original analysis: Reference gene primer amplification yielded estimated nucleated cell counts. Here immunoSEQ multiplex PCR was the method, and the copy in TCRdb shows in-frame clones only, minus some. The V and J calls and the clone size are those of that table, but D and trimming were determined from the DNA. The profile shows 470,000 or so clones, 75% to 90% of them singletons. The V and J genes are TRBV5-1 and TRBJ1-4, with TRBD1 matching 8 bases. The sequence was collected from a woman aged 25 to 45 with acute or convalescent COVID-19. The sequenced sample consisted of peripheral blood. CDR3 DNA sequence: TGCGCCAGCAGCCCAGGGGGCGGGGAGGAAAAACTGTTTTTT. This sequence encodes CASSPGGGEEKLFF.